A selection of T cell receptor beta chains follows, all from one sample in a study of radiotherapy plus CTLA-4 blockade in lung cancer. TCRdb keeps only in-frame clones here, not all; method: immunoSEQ multiplex PCR. Among 40,000 to 45,000 clones listed, approximately 68% were seen once. The source was peripheral blood, collected from a patient treated with radiotherapy plus ipilimumab. These TCRs come from a human donor with non-small cell lung cancer who had stable disease on radiotherapy plus ipilimumab. Each CDR3 is given without its conserved first and last residue. Fields, in order: V gene, J gene, CDR3 protein.

>TRBV30|TRBJ1-2
AWTRGEVYGYGYT
>TRBV7-9|TRBJ1-4
ASSTGETYNEKLF
>TRBV7-8|TRBJ2-5
ASSPGTVPRGTQY
>TRBV5-6|TRBJ1-4
ASSLYRGGGTNEKLF
>TRBV5-6|TRBJ1-2
ASSLYGYNDGYT
>TRBV25-1|TRBJ2-5
ASSELQGQETQY
>TRBV7-6|TRBJ2-5
ASSQDTGRNGETQY
>TRBV30|TRBJ1-6
AWTRDSPLH
>TRBV29-1|TRBJ1-1
SGSRGSEAF
>TRBV5-4|TRBJ1-1
ASSLVDSGAEAF
>TRBV5-1|TRBJ1-1
ASSIRQGDSEAF
>TRBV12-5|TRBJ1-1
ASLGAGKNTEAF
>TRBV5-1|TRBJ2-7
ASSLNRGNYEQY
>TRBV19|TRBJ1-3
ASIRSTAGAGNTIY
>TRBV10-2|TRBJ2-3
ASTGGNTQY
>TRBV18|TRBJ1-3
ASSPPPRQFGNTIY
>TRBV5-1|TRBJ1-3
ASSPGQSSGNTIY
>TRBV19|TRBJ1-2
ASSFRGAGYT
>TRBV27|TRBJ2-2
ASTPYRDRGAGELF
>TRBV6-5|TRBJ1-5
ASRTGYSNQPQH
>TRBV6-5|TRBJ2-1
ASQSGTGTYNEQF
>TRBV5-4|TRBJ2-1
ASSSPGLAGSLSSYNEQF
>TRBV7-9|TRBJ1-4
ASSNGRGLANEKLF
>TRBV5-1|TRBJ2-5
ASMRGRTETQY
>TRBV13|TRBJ1-4
ASSLGTEGEKLF
>TRBV7-8|TRBJ2-1
ASSLQGLAGASTYNEQF
>TRBV14|TRBJ2-7
ASSQVVGQGGEQY
>TRBV11-3|TRBJ2-5
ASSLTSGVETQY
>TRBV9|TRBJ2-7
ASSGPQTSYEQY
>TRBV6-1|TRBJ2-7
ASSGTVTYEQY
>TRBV10-3|TRBJ1-5
AISEGDRGYSNQPQH
>TRBV6-5|TRBJ1-1
ASSRTENTEAF
>TRBV7-6|TRBJ2-3
ASSSLEAGGQDTQY
>TRBV5-1|TRBJ2-5
ASSLVGLPKETQY
>TRBV7-3|TRBJ1-2
ASSLSGGYGYT
>TRBV29-1|TRBJ2-1
SVEDHNLGWSSSYNEQF
>TRBV4-3|TRBJ2-3
ASSQDSARDTQY
>TRBV2|TRBJ1-1
ASRTVEAF
>TRBV23-1|TRBJ2-1
ASSSGEQF
>TRBV19|TRBJ1-1
ATGLGEAF
>TRBV6-5|TRBJ2-1
ASSTGGGGYNEQF
>TRBV19|TRBJ1-5
ASSSYIRDRDNQPQH
>TRBV5-1|TRBJ2-2
ASSFNERGRDTGELF